Shown below are 29 T cell receptor beta chains from a single sample sequenced in a study of technical replicates of blood from several donors. TCRdb's copy holds only in-frame clones and misses some; the assay was immunoSEQ multiplex PCR. This sample has about 69,000 clones; over 70% occur once, and the top ten carry roughly 4.5%. Sequenced sample: PBMCs. These receptors came from a human donor in good health. Some clones in this sample may be carry-over from other donors' samples.

This chain connects TRBV9 to TRBJ1-5, with D tentatively TRBD1 (5 bases). Germline loops: CDR1 SGDLS, CDR2 YYNGEE. The CDR3 is made up of 14 amino acids. Trimming took off 0 bases at V and 7 bases at J, with 11 bases between the two ends. The CDR3 DNA follows: TGTGCCAGCAGCGTAGCGGGGGGTGAGCAGCCCCAGCATTTT. Translating gives CASSVAGGEQPQHF.

The chain carries TRBV19 and TRBJ2-1, with 7 bases aligning to TRBD2. The CDR3 extends over 14 amino acids. V was clipped by 4 bases and J by 9 bases; unmatched bases: 9. Germline V gene lookup returns CDR1 LNHDA and CDR2 SQIVND (reference sequence). Here the CDR3 reads CASSRGGGRGEQFF. CDR3 bases: TGTGCCAGTAGTAGAGGTGGCGGGAGAGGTGAGCAGTTCTTC. The full variable domain, in which reference TRBV19 and TRBJ2-1 provide the parts outside the CDR3, is DGGITQSPKYLFRKEGQNVTLSCEQNLNHDAMYWYRQDPGQGLRLIYYSQIVNDFQKGDIAEGYSVSREKKESFPLTVTSAQKNPTAFYLCASSRGGGRGEQFFGPGTRLTVL.

This chain uses TRBV10-3 with TRBJ2-7; D unclear. In germline, CDR1 is ENHRY, CDR2 SYGVKD. V was shortened by 4 bases and J by 0 bases, with 7 bases between the two germline ends. CDR3 size: 13 residues. CDR3 sequence reads: CAISAGVSYEQYF. DNA for the CDR3: TGTGCCATCAGTGCAGGTGTCTCCTACGAGCAGTACTTC.

V is TRBV5-4 and J is TRBJ1-1; D remains unclear. Trimming took off 4 bases at V and 3 bases at J, with 13 bases between the two ends. Per germline, CDR1 SGHNT and CDR2 YYREEE (reference sequence). This CDR3 has 14 residues. CDR3 in DNA: TGTGCCAGCAGCCGGGCCATGGGAGACACTGAAGCTTTCTTT. It yields the protein CASSRAMGDTEAFF.

The genes are TRBV7-8 and TRBJ2-3, with TRBD1 matching over 8 bases. J gave up 1 base and V 2 bases, and 2 bases lay outside the gene matches. Germline CDR1 and CDR2: SGHVS and FQNEAQ. The CDR3 spans 15 residues. The CDR3 protein is CASSLFRGRTDTQYF. Here the CDR3 DNA reads TGTGCCAGCAGCTTATTCAGGGGGCGCACAGATACGCAGTATTTT.

V and J are TRBV9 and TRBJ2-7; TRBD2 agrees at 7 bases. CDR3 size: 15 residues. Germline V lookup: CDR1 SGDLS, CDR2 YYNGEE. With V trimmed by 0 bases and J by 0 bases, 3 bases remained unmatched. This CDR3 is CASSVGASGSYEQYF. DNA for the CDR3: TGTGCCAGCAGCGTAGGGGCTAGCGGCTCCTACGAGCAGTACTTC. Drawing the rest from reference TRBV9 and TRBJ2-7, the complete variable domain is DSGVTQTPKHLITATGQRVTLRCSPRSGDLSVYWYQQSLDQGLQFLIQYYNGEERAKGNILERFSAQQFPDLHSELNLSSLELGDSALYFCASSVGASGSYEQYFGPGTRLTVT.

The chain employs TRBV30 and TRBJ2-2; 7 positions match TRBD1. After removal of 2 bases from V and 6 bases from J, the junction contained 6 bases not matched to a gene. CDR3 length: 14 residues. CDR1 GTSNPN and CDR2 SVGIG come from the germline V gene (reference sequence). The chain's CDR3 is CAWSRSQGAGELFF. The CDR3 bases are TGTGCCTGGAGTAGGTCCCAGGGGGCCGGGGAGCTGTTTTTT. Filled out from reference TRBV30 and TRBJ2-2, the complete variable domain reads SQTIHQWPATLVQPVGSPLSLECTVEGTSNPNLYWYRQAAGRGLQLLFYSVGIGQISSEVPQNLSASRPQDRQFILSSKKLLLSDSGFYLCAWSRSQGAGELFFGEGSRLTVL.

This clone is a singleton in its sample. The chain carries TRBV4-2 and TRBJ2-1; TRBD2 aligns across 13 bases. This CDR3 is 16 amino acids long. Trimming cost V 3 bases and J 5 bases; bases outside gene matches: 4. Looked up from germline, CDR1 is LGHNA and CDR2 is YNFKEQ. CDR3 nucleotide sequence: TGTGCCAGCAGCCATGGGACTAGCGGGGCAAACAATGAGCAGTTCTTC. It encodes CASSHGTSGANNEQFF.

This clone was detected a few times. The CDR3 loop is CASSLPGLGSNEQFF. CDR3 coding DNA: TGTGCCAGCAGCCTCCCGGGACTAGGTTCCAATGAGCAGTTCTTC. V gene TRBV7-6 combines with J gene TRBJ2-1; 8 bases are a match to TRBD2. Germline values: CDR1 SGHVS, CDR2 FNYEAQ. The V gene end was trimmed by 5 bases and the J gene end by 6 bases; junction bases not matched to a gene: 9. This CDR3 region has 15 residues.

This chain joins TRBV30 and TRBJ2-5, with TRBD2 identical over 11 bases. The CDR3 length is 14 residues. V lost 8 bases to trimming and J lost 0 bases; unmatched junction nucleotides: 5. Germline assignment: CDR1 GTSNPN and CDR2 SVGIG (reference sequence). The DNA of the CDR3 is TGTGCCAGAGGGACTAGCGGAAACCAAGAGACCCAGTACTTC. As protein: CARGTSGNQETQYF.

The rearrangement links TRBV7-9 to TRBJ2-1; D ambiguous. Trimming removed 4 bases at V and 10 bases at J, with 11 bases between. The CDR3 extends over 12 amino acids. From germline, CDR1 is SEHNR and CDR2 FQNEAQ (reference sequence). The CDR3 reads CASSSLGYEQFF. In DNA form, the CDR3 reads TGTGCCAGCAGCTCCCTCGGGTACGAGCAGTTCTTC.

This chain uses TRBV11-2 with TRBJ2-2; 9 bases match TRBD2. V was clipped by 5 bases and J by 4 bases; unmatched bases: 8. CDR3 size: 16 residues. Germline V gene sequence: CDR1 SGHAT, CDR2 FQNNGV. CDR3 nucleotides: TGTGCCAGCAGCCAATTAGCGGGGGCCCGCACCGGGGAGCTGTTTTTT. This gives the protein CASSQLAGARTGELFF.

V usage is TRBV6-7 and J usage is TRBJ1-5; 8 bases match TRBD1. TRBV6-7 is an ORF for which the function is uncertain. Trimming cost V 5 bases and J 4 bases; bases outside gene matches: 10. CDR3 length: 16 amino acids. DNA of the CDR3: TGTGCCAGCAGTGACTGGACAGGGCCGGGGAATCAGCCCCAGCATTTT. This gives the protein CASSDWTGPGNQPQHF.

The chain links TRBV19 to TRBJ2-1, with D possibly TRBD1 on 6 matching bases. CDR1 LNHDA and CDR2 SQIVND come from the germline V gene (reference sequence). The CDR3 consists of 15 residues. The ends were cut back, 7 bases at V and 3 bases at J, with 16 bases in the middle. The CDR3 sequence is CASKGKGHSYNEQFF. CDR3 DNA: TGTGCCAGTAAGGGAAAGGGACACAGCTACAATGAGCAGTTCTTC.

This clone was observed once. The gene calls are TRBV6-1 and TRBJ1-6; no clear D gene. V lost 2 bases and J 8 bases, leaving 4 bases between the germline ends. Germline CDR1 reads MNHNS; CDR2 reads SASEGT. The CDR3 runs 12 residues. DNA for the CDR3: TGTGCCAGCAGTGAATTAGATTCACCCCTCCACTTT. It translates to CASSELDSPLHF.

The chain joins TRBV2 to TRBJ2-7, with 8 bases matching TRBD2. V lost 6 bases and J lost 0; bases outside the gene matches: 4. CDR3 size: 14 residues. Germline V gene lookup returns CDR1 SNHLY and CDR2 FYNNEI. This CDR3 is CASSGGARSYEQYF. CDR3 sequence (DNA): TGTGCCAGCAGCGGGGGGGCCCGCTCCTACGAGCAGTACTTC.

The V gene is TRBV7-2, the J gene TRBJ2-2, with 14 bases identical to TRBD2. The CDR3 has 19 residues. Germline assignment: CDR1 SGHTA and CDR2 FQGNSA. With 5 bases clipped from V and 2 bases from J, the junction kept 10 bases outside the gene matches. This chain's CDR3 is CASSTHPGTSGGNTGELFF. The CDR3 coding sequence is TGTGCCAGCAGCACGCACCCCGGGACTAGCGGGGGAAACACCGGGGAGCTGTTTTTT.

J is TRBJ1-5 and V is TRBV5-4, with D tentatively TRBD1 (6 bases). Per the germline V gene, CDR1 is SGHNT and CDR2 is YYREEE (reference sequence). Trimming removed 6 bases at V and 4 bases at J, with 20 bases between. The CDR3 contains 16 residues. In nucleotides, the CDR3 is TGTGCCAGCATCCGGACGCCCAGGGGTGTAAATCAGCCCCAGCATTTT. Translating it yields CASIRTPRGVNQPQHF.

The chain combines TRBV7-2 with TRBJ2-3, with 7 bases aligning to TRBD2. Germline loops: CDR1 SGHTA, CDR2 FQGNSA. The length of the CDR3 is 13 residues. The CDR3 DNA follows: TGTGCTCAGCGGGGTGTAGGGACAGATACGCAGTATTTT. Its protein product is CAQRGVGTDTQYF.

This rearrangement joins TRBV15 to TRBJ2-5, with D uncertain. CDR3 length equals 14 residues. Trimming stripped 0 bases from V and 4 bases from J, with 9 bases between. Per germline, CDR1 LNHNV and CDR2 YYDKDF (reference sequence). The CDR3 region is CATSRDRTGETQYF. The CDR3 DNA sequence: TGTGCCACCAGCAGAGATCGCACGGGAGAGACCCAGTACTTC.

V gene TRBV4-2 combines with J gene TRBJ2-1; perhaps TRBD2 as D (6 bases). The CDR3 length is 17 residues. Per germline, CDR1 LGHNA and CDR2 YNFKEQ. V was clipped by 1 base and J by 0 bases, with 13 bases between them. Written as DNA, the CDR3 is TGTGCCAGCAGCCAAGTTAGAGGCGGGACCTCCTACAATGAGCAGTTCTTC. Translation gives CASSQVRGGTSYNEQFF.

V usage is TRBV9 and J usage is TRBJ2-7, with a possible D match to TRBD1 (6 bases). The ends were cut back, 7 bases at V and 1 base at J, with 12 bases in the middle. CDR3 length equals 13 residues. Germline assignment: CDR1 SGDLS and CDR2 YYNGEE. CDR3 DNA sequence: TGTGCCAGCTCAACAGGGAATTCCTACGAGCAGTACTTC. It yields the protein CASSTGNSYEQYF.

The chain employs TRBV4-2 and TRBJ2-7, with a weak D call TRBD2 (5 bases). The V gene's germline CDR1 is LGHNA and CDR2 YNFKEQ. This CDR3 region has 14 residues. V was trimmed by 0 bases and J by 6 bases, leaving 12 bases between them. CDR3 coding DNA: TGTGCCAGCAGCCAAGAACTAGATCCGGTCGAGCAGTACTTC. Its protein product is CASSQELDPVEQYF.

This chain joins TRBV5-1 and TRBJ2-5; the D gene is possibly TRBD2 (5 bases). CDR1 is SGHRS, CDR2 YFSETQ, per germline. Trimming pared 5 bases from V and 4 bases from J, leaving 12 bases between. The CDR3 spans 13 residues. This CDR3 is CASSTGSGETQYF. CDR3 in DNA: TGCGCCAGCAGTACCGGAAGCGGAGAGACCCAGTACTTC.

This chain connects TRBV6-1 to TRBJ2-1; D perhaps matches TRBD2 (5 bases). Per germline, CDR1 MNHNS and CDR2 SASEGT. This CDR3 region has 14 residues. V lost 10 bases and J lost 3, with 16 bases in between. The CDR3 DNA follows: TGTGCCATCCGAGCGGTGGGCTTCTACAATGAGCAGTTCTTC. This encodes CAIRAVGFYNEQFF.

The gene calls are TRBV10-3 and TRBJ2-1; D is perhaps TRBD1 (5 bases). The germline V gene encodes CDR1 ENHRY and CDR2 SYGVKD. CDR3 length: 13 amino acids. Trimming shortened V by 6 bases and J by 1 base, and 7 bases separated the two germline ends. The CDR3 region has the DNA TGTGCCATCAGGCAGGGATCCTACAATGAGCAGTTCTTC. This encodes CAIRQGSYNEQFF.

This chain uses TRBV7-9 with TRBJ1-1, with 7 bases aligning to TRBD1. CDR3 length equals 16 residues. Per germline, CDR1 SEHNR and CDR2 FQNEAQ (reference sequence). After removal of 1 base from V and 0 bases from J, the junction contained 5 bases not matched to a gene. In DNA, the CDR3 is TGTGCCAGCAGCTTAGGGACTGGGACAGTGAACACTGAAGCTTTCTTT. Translated, it gives CASSLGTGTVNTEAFF.

V usage is TRBV29-1 and J usage is TRBJ2-7, with a tentative D call TRBD1 (6 bases). Germline CDR1 reads SQVTM; CDR2 reads ANQGSEA. There are 11 residues in the CDR3. V was trimmed by 7 bases and J by 6 bases, leaving 13 bases between them. CDR3 amino acids: CSATQGSEQYF. DNA for the CDR3: TGCAGCGCAACCCAGGGGAGCGAGCAGTACTTC.

This clone has only one observation. V usage is TRBV9 and J usage is TRBJ2-5, with 12 bases identical to TRBD2. The CDR3 has 16 residues. The trim removed 2 bases at V and 1 base at J, leaving 3 bases unmatched. The germline gives CDR1 SGDLS, CDR2 YYNGEE. CDR3 in DNA: TGTGCCAGCAGCGTCCCACTAGCGGGAGGCCAAGAGACCCAGTACTTC. Its translation: CASSVPLAGGQETQYF.